This TCR beta chain was identified during a study of beta chain features in type 1 diabetes. This clone was seen only a few times. Its antigen is unknown. Of the isolated RNA, all was reverse transcribed, and so the sequenced material was expressed TCRB transcripts. The repertoire was sequenced with immunoSEQ multiplex PCR; TCRdb's copy has only in-frame clones and lacks some. Of about 360,000 clones listed, around an eighth were seen once; the top ten hold around 0.02%. Findings and limits, study-wide: When VDJ junctions were examined, type 1 diabetes patients showed fewer insertions and more deletions.

CDR1 and CDR2 (germline): SGHTA, FQGNSA. The CDR3 contains 15 residues. V and J are TRBV7-2 and TRBJ2-5; 9 nucleotides line up with TRBD1. TRBJ2-7 matches the DNA end more closely, so the J call is doubtful. Sequencing was carried out using naive CD4+ T cells from blood. The origin of this receptor is a man aged 18 to 30 in good health. The CDR3 spells CASSSRQGEGYEQYF. The CDR3 bases are TGTGCCAGCAGCTCCCGACAGGGGGAGGGTTACGAGCAGTACTTC.